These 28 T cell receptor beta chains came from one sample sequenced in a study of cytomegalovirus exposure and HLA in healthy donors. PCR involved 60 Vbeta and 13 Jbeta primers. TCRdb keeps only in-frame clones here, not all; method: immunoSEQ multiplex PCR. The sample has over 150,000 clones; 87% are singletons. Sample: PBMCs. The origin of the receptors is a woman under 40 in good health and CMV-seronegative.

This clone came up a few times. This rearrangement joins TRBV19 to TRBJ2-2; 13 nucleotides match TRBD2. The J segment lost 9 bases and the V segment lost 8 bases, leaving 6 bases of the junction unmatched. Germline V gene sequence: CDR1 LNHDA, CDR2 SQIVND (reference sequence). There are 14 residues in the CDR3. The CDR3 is CASGTSGINRELFF. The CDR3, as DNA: TGTGCCAGTGGGACTAGCGGGATAAACCGGGAGCTGTTTTTT.

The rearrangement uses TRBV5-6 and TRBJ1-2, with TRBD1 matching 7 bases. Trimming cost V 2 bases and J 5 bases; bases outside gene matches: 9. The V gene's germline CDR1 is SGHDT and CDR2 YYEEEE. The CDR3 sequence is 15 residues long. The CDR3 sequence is CASSFLTGVGYGYTF. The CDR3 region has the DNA TGTGCCAGCAGCTTTCTCACAGGGGTGGGATATGGCTACACCTTC. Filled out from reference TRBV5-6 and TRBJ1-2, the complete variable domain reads DAGVTQSPTHLIKTRGQQVTLRCSPKSGHDTVSWYQQALGQGPQFIFQYYEEEERQRGNFPDRFSGHQFPNYSSELNVNALLLGDSALYLCASSFLTGVGYGYTFGSGTRLTVV.

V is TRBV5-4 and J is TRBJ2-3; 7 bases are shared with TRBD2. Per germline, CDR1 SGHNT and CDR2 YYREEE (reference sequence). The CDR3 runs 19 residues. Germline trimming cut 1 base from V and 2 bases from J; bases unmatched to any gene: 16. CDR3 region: CASSLFPIAVRGDTDTQYF. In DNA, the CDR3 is TGTGCCAGCAGCTTGTTCCCCATCGCTGTTCGGGGGGACACAGATACGCAGTATTTT.

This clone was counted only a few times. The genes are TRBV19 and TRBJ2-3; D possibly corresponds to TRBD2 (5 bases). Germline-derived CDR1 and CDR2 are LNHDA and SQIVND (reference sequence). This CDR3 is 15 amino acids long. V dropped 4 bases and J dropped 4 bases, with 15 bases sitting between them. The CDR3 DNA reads TGTGCCAGTAGTACCCAGCTGTGGAGGTCAGATACGCAGTATTTT. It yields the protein CASSTQLWRSDTQYF.

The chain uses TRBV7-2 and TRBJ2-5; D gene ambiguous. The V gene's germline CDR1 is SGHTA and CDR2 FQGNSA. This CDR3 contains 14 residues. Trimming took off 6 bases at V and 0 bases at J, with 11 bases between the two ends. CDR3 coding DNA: TGTGCCAGCAGTTCCAGGTCAAACCAAGAGACCCAGTACTTC. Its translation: CASSSRSNQETQYF.

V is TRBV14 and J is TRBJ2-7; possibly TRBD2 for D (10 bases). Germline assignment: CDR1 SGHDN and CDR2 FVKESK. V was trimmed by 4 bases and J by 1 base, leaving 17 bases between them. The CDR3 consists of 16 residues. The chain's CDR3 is CASSPDRGLASYEQYF. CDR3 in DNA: TGTGCCAGCAGCCCGGACAGGGGACTAGCGTCCTACGAGCAGTACTTC. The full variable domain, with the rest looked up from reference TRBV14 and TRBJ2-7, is EAGVTQFPSHSVIEKGQTVTLRCDPISGHDNLYWYRRVMGKEIKFLLHFVKESKQDESGMPNNRFLAERTGGTYSTLKVQPAELEDSGVYFCASSPDRGLASYEQYFGPGTRLTVT.

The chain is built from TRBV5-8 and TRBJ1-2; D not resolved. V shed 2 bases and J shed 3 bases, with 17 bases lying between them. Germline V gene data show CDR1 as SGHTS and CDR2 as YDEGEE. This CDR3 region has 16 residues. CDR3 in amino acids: CASSFVDVREYYGYTF. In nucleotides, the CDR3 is TGTGCCAGCAGCTTTGTGGACGTGCGGGAGTACTATGGCTACACCTTC.

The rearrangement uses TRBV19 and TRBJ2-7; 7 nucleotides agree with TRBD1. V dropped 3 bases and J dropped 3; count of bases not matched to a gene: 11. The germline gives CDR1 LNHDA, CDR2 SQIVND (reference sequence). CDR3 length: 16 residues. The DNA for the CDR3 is TGTGCCAGTAGTATTGCCGGGACAGCCTCCCACTACGAGCAGTACTTC. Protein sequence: CASSIAGTASHYEQYF.

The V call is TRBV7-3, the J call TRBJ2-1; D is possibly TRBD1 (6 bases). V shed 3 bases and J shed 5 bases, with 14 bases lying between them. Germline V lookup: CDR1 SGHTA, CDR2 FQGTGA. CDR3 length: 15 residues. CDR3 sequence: CASSFTGTINNEQFF. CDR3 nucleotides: TGTGCCAGCAGCTTTACCGGGACAATCAACAATGAGCAGTTCTTC.

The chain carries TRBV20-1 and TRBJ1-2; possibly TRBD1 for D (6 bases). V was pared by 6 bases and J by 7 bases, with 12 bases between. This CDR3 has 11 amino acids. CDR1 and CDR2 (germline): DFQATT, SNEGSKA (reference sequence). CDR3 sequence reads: CSARQGGGYTF. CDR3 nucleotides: TGCAGTGCCCGGCAAGGGGGTGGCTACACCTTC.

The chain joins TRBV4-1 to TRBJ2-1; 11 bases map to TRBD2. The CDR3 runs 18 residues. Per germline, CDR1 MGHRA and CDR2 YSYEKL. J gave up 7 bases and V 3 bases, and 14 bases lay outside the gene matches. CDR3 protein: CASSHRNRLAGGRNEQFF. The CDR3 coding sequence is TGCGCCAGCAGCCACCGAAATCGTCTAGCGGGAGGTAGGAATGAGCAGTTCTTC.

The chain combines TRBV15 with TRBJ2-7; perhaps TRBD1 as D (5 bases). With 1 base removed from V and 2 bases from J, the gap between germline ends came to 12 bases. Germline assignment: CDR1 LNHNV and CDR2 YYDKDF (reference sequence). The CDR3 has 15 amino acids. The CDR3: CATSRVGHPTYEQYF. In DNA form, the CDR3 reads TGTGCCACCAGCAGAGTAGGACATCCCACCTACGAGCAGTACTTC.

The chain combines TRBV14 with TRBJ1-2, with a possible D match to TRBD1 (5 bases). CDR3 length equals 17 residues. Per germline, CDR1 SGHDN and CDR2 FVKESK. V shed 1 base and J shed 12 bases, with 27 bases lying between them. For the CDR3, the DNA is TGTGCCAGCAGCCAAGGTCATAAGACAGCGAACAAGGTGAGAAACACCTTC. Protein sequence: CASSQGHKTANKVRNTF.

CDR3 nucleotide sequence: TGTGCCAGCAGCCCGGACAGGGTTGGTTTCGAGCAGTACTTC. It encodes CASSPDRVGFEQYF. J is TRBJ2-7 and V is TRBV27, with TRBD1 matching over 8 bases. With V trimmed by 6 bases and J by 6 bases, 10 bases remained unmatched. The CDR3 loop spans 14 amino acids. Looked up from germline, CDR1 is MNHEY and CDR2 is SMNVEV (reference sequence).

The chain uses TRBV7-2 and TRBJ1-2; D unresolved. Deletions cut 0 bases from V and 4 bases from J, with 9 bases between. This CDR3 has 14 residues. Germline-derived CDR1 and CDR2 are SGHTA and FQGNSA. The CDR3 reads CASSLAAGAYGYTF. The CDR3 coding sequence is TGTGCCAGCAGCTTAGCGGCAGGCGCCTATGGCTACACCTTC.

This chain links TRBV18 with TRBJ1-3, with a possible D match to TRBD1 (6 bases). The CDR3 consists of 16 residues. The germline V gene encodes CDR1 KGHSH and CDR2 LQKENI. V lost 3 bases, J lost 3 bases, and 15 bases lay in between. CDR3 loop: CASSPARGAGGNTIYF. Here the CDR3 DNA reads TGTGCCAGCTCACCGGCTCGGGGGGCAGGTGGAAACACCATATATTTT.

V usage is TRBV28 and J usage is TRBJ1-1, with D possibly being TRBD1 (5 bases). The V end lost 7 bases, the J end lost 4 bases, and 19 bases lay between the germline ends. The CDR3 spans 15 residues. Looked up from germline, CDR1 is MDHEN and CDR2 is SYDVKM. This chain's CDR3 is CASIGRRGASTEAFF. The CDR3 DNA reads TGTGCCAGCATTGGGCGGAGGGGCGCAAGCACTGAAGCTTTCTTT.

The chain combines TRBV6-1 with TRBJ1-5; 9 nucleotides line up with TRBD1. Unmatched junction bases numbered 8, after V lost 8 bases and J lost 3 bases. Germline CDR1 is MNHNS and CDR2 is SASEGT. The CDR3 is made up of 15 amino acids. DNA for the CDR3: TGTGCCAGCGTTCCGGGACAGGGAGCCAATCAGCCCCAGCATTTT. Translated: CASVPGQGANQPQHF.

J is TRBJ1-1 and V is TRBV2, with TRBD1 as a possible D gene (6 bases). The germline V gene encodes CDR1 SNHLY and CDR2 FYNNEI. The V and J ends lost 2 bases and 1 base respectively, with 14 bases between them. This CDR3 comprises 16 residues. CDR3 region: CASSEFGVGGNTEAFF. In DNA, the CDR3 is TGTGCCAGCAGTGAATTCGGGGTAGGGGGGAACACTGAAGCTTTCTTT.

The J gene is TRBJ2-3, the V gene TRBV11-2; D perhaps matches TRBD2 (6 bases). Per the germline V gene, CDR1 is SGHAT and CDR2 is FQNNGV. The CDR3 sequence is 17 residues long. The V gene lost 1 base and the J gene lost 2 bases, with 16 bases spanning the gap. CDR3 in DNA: TGTGCCAGCAGCTTAGGTCGACTAGGGCCCTACACAGATACGCAGTATTTT. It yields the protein CASSLGRLGPYTDTQYF.

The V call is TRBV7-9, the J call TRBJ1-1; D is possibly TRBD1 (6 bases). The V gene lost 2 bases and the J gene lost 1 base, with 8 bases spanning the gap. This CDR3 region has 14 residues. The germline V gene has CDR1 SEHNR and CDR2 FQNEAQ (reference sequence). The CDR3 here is CASSLRQANTEAFF. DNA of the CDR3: TGTGCCAGCAGCTTACGACAGGCGAACACTGAAGCTTTCTTT.

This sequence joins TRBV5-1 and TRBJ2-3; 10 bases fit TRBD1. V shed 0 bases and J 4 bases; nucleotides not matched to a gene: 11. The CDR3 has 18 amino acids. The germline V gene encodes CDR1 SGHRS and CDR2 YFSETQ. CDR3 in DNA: TGCGCCAGCAGCTTGGCCCAGGGACAGGGGATCAGGGCAGATACGCAGTATTTT. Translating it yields CASSLAQGQGIRADTQYF. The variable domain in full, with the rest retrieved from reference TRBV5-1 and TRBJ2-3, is KAGVTQTPRYLIKTRGQQVTLSCSPISGHRSVSWYQQTPGQGLQFLFEYFSETQRNKGNFPGRFSGRQFSNSRSEMNVSTLELGDSALYLCASSLAQGQGIRADTQYFGPGTRLTVL.

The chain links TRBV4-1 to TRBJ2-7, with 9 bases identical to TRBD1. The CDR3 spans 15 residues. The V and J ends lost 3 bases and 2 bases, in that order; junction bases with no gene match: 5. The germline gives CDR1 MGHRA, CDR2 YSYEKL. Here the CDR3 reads CASSQPDRGPYEQYF. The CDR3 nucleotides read TGCGCCAGCAGCCAGCCGGACAGGGGCCCCTACGAGCAGTACTTC.

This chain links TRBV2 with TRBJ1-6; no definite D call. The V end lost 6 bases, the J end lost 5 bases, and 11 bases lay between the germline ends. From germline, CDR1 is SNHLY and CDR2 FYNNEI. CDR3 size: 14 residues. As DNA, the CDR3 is TGTGCCAGCAGCCCCCGCAGGAATAATTCACCCCTCCACTTT. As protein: CASSPRRNNSPLHF.

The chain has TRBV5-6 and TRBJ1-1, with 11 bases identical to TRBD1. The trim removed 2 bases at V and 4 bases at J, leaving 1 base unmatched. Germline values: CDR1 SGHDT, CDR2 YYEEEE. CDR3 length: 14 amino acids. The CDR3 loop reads CASSLGTGGTEAFF. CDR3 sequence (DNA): TGTGCCAGCAGCTTAGGGACAGGGGGCACTGAAGCTTTCTTT.

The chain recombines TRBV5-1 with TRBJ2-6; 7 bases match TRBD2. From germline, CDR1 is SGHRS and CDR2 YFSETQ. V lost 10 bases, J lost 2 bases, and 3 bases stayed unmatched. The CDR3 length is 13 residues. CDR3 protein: CAGRVPGANVLTF. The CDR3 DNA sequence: TGCGCCGGGAGGGTTCCTGGGGCCAACGTCCTGACTTTC.

The CDR3 region has the DNA TGTGCCAGCAGCCTCAGGACTAGCGGGGGGCTATACAATGAGCAGTTCTTC. It translates to CASSLRTSGGLYNEQFF. The V gene is TRBV7-2, the J gene TRBJ2-1, with 14 positions matching TRBD2. Trimming removed 5 bases from V and 4 bases from J; junction bases left unmatched: 7. The CDR3 sequence is 17 residues long. Germline values: CDR1 SGHTA, CDR2 FQGNSA.

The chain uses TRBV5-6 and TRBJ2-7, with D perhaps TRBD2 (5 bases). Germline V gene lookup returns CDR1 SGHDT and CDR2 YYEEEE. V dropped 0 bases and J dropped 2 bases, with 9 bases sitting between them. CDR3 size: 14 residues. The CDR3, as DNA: TGTGCCAGCAGCTTGGGACTCGGGACCTACGAGCAGTACTTC. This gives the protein CASSLGLGTYEQYF.